These T cell receptor beta chains were read from a single sample in a study of vaccination effects on CD4 cells after COVID-19. Here immunoSEQ multiplex PCR was the method, and the copy in TCRdb shows in-frame clones only, minus some. The profile shows 42,000 or so clones, around 70% of them singletons. Their antigens remain unidentified. The material was CD4+ T cells from PBMCs cultured without peptide, obtained after COVID-19 vaccination. These receptors all stem from a human donor who received a COVID-19 vaccine. The CDR3 runs from the conserved cysteine through the conserved F or W. D genes are given only for firm matches. Not all rows give a size; the values are once, few, many and, for expanded clones, a class.

size	V	D	J	DNA	CDR3
-	TRBV28	-	TRBJ1-2	TGTGCCAGCAGCCAGGGCTCAAACTATGGCTACACCTTC	CASSQGSNYGYTF
-	TRBV7-9	-	TRBJ2-7	TGTGCCAGTAGTATACAAACCTACGAGCAGTACTTC	CASSIQTYEQYF
few	TRBV10-3	-	TRBJ1-1	TGTGCCATCAGTCACGACGGAGGGTCCACTGAAGCTTTCTTT	CAISHDGGSTEAFF
-	TRBV19	TRBD2	TRBJ2-1	TGTGCCAGTAGTACCCCCCGGAGGGAAGCGGGAGCAAAGTTCTTC	CASSTPRREAGAKFF
few	TRBV5-4	TRBD2	TRBJ2-7	TGTGCCAGCAGCTTAGGGCGGGGGGGGAGCTCCTACGAGCAGTACTTC	CASSLGRGGSSYEQYF
-	TRBV12-3/TRBV12-4	TRBD1	TRBJ1-3	TGTGCCAGCAGTTTCGGACAGGGCGACACCATATATTTT	CASSFGQGDTIYF
-	TRBV18	-	TRBJ2-3	TGTGCCAGCTCACCACGGACAGCTACTACAGATACGCAGTATTTT	CASSPRTATTDTQYF
-	TRBV3-1/TRBV3-2	-	TRBJ1-1	TGTGCCAGCAGCCAAGTGTCACAGGGAGAAGCTTTCTTT	CASSQVSQGEAFF
-	TRBV6-5	TRBD1	TRBJ1-5	TGTGCCAGCAGGGGGACAGGGGGTGACAATCAGCCCCAGCATTTT	CASRGTGGDNQPQHF
-	TRBV11-2	TRBD1	TRBJ1-3	TGTGCCAGCAGCTTAACAGGGGCTGGAAACACCATATATTTT	CASSLTGAGNTIYF
-	TRBV19	TRBD1	TRBJ1-2	TGTGCCTCCTTCCGACAGGGGGCGTTTGGCTACACCTTC	CASFRQGAFGYTF
once	TRBV10-1	TRBD1	TRBJ2-3	TGCGCCAGCAGTGAGAATCTGGTACAGGGGATAATATTCACAGATACGCAGTATTTT	CASSENLVQGIIFTDTQYF
-	TRBV5-1	TRBD2	TRBJ2-7	TGCGCCAGCAGCCTCGGGACTAGCGGGAGAGAACCCTACGAGCAGTACTTC	CASSLGTSGREPYEQYF
-	TRBV15	TRBD1	TRBJ2-1	TGTGCCACCAGAGGACATTACGGACAGGGTAACAATGAGCAGTTCTTC	CATRGHYGQGNNEQFF
-	TRBV6-7	-	TRBJ2-7	TGTGCCAGCAGTTACCCCCGGGACCACTCCTACGAGCAGTACTTC	CASSYPRDHSYEQYF
-	TRBV14	-	TRBJ1-1	TGTGCCAGCAGCCAAGAGGTTTTTGGCAGGGGCACTGAAGCTTTCTTT	CASSQEVFGRGTEAFF
-	TRBV30	-	TRBJ1-4	TGTGCCTGGAGTGTTCTGGGTCGCGGTGAAAAACTGTTTTTT	CAWSVLGRGEKLFF
-	TRBV20-1	TRBD2	TRBJ2-3	TGCAGTGCTAGTGGACGGGGGGTTGGAGATACGCAGTATTTT	CSASGRGVGDTQYF
-	TRBV27	-	TRBJ1-3	TGTGCCAGCAGTCGCGGAGATACCTCTGGAAACACCATATATTTT	CASSRGDTSGNTIYF
-	TRBV5-5	TRBD1	TRBJ1-6	TGTGCCAGCAGTTGGACAGGGTACGACAATACCCTCCACTTT	CASSWTGYDNTLHF
-	TRBV29-1	-	TRBJ1-2	TGCAGCGGGGGAGGGGACTATGGCTACACCTTC	CSGGGDYGYTF
-	TRBV29-1	TRBD1	TRBJ1-2	TGCAGCGTTGGAGGTACAGGGACAGTAAGGGATGGCTACACCTTC	CSVGGTGTVRDGYTF
-	TRBV9	-	TRBJ2-4	TGTGCCAGCAGCGTCAGTTTTGGGGGTGCCAAAAACATTCAGTACTTC	CASSVSFGGAKNIQYF
-	TRBV14	TRBD1	TRBJ1-4	TGTGCCAGCTCAACAGGGGGGACAGGAGGCGAAAAACTGTTTTTT	CASSTGGTGGEKLFF
few	TRBV2	TRBD1	TRBJ2-7	TGTGCCAGCAGTGCGGGACAGGGGCTCGAGCAGTACTTC	CASSAGQGLEQYF
-	TRBV6-5	TRBD2	TRBJ2-7	TGTGCCAGCAGTTCCCCTACTAGCGGGCGCACCTACGAGCAGTACTTC	CASSSPTSGRTYEQYF
-	TRBV29-1	-	TRBJ2-7	TGCAGCGTTGTAGTTGGGACCCACGAGCAGTACTTC	CSVVVGTHEQYF
-	TRBV10-3	TRBD1	TRBJ1-2	TGTGCCATCAGCAGACAGGGGTCAGACTATGGCTACACCTTC	CAISRQGSDYGYTF
-	TRBV20-1	TRBD1	TRBJ2-5	TGCAGTGCTAGTCGACAGGGATCCCAAGAGACCCAGTACTTC	CSASRQGSQETQYF
-	TRBV7-2	-	TRBJ1-4	TGTGCCAGCAACTTTATGTCAGGGCGAGGAGAAAAACTGTTTTTT	CASNFMSGRGEKLFF
-	TRBV7-2	-	TRBJ2-1	TGTGCCAGCAGCGATATAGGACAGAGCTCCTACAATGAGCAGTTCTTC	CASSDIGQSSYNEQFF
-	TRBV9	-	TRBJ1-4	TGTGCCAGCAGCGTTGGAGGGCTAGGGGCTAATGAAAAACTGTTTTTT	CASSVGGLGANEKLFF
once	TRBV15	-	TRBJ2-5	TGTGCCACCAGCAGAGATCAAGGGACCCAGTACTTC	CATSRDQGTQYF
-	TRBV5-1	TRBD1	TRBJ1-6	TGCGCCACCAGCCGGGACAGAGATTCACCCCTCCACTTT	CATSRDRDSPLHF
few	TRBV14	-	TRBJ2-2	TGTGCCAGCAGCCCGGACACCGGGGAGCTGTTTTTT	CASSPDTGELFF